The T cell receptor (beta chain) described here comes from a study of blood T cell repertoires in COVID-19. The wider study: Donors in the United States, Italy and Spain gave samples during acute or convalescent COVID-19.

The CDR3 extends over 12 amino acids. V lost 9 bases, J lost 9 bases, and 8 bases stayed unmatched. The germline V gene has CDR1 MNHEY and CDR2 SMNVEV (reference sequence). Profiling relied on immunoSEQ multiplex PCR, and the TCRdb table lists in-frame clones only, not all of them. The data hold 200,000 to 300,000 clones, with roughly 91% observed a single time. This TCR was recovered from a man aged 25 to 40 with COVID-19, enrolled during active disease. The sequenced material came from peripheral blood. This chain links TRBV27 with TRBJ1-2; 9 bases are a match to TRBD1. CDR3 sequence (DNA): TGTGCCAGTACCGGGACAGGGCATAGCTACACCTTC. Amino acid sequence: CASTGTGHSYTF.